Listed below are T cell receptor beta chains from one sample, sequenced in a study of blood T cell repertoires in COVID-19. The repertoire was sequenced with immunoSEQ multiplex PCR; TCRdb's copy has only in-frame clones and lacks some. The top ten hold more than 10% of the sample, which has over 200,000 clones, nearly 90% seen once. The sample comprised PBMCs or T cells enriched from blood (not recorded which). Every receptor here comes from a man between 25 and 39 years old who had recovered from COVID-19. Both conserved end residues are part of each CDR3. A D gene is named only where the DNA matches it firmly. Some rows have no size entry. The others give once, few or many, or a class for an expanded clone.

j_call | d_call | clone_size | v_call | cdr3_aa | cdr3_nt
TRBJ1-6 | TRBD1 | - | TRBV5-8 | CASSQGENSPLHF | TGTGCCAGCAGCCAGGGGGAAAATTCACCCCTCCACTTT
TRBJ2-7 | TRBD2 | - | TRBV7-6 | CASSLASGGASYEQYF | TGTGCCAGCAGCTTAGCAAGCGGGGGGGCCTCGTACGAGCAGTACTTC
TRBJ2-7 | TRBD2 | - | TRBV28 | CASSLSGRHYEQYF | TGTGCCAGCAGTTTAAGCGGGAGGCACTACGAGCAGTACTTC
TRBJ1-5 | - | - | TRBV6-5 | CASSTDQGPQPQHF | TGTGCCAGCAGTACTGATCAGGGGCCTCAGCCCCAGCATTTT
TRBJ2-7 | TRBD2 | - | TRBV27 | CASSQGLAGEYEQYF | TGTGCCAGCAGTCAAGGACTAGCGGGAGAATACGAGCAGTACTTC
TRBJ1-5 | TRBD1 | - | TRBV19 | CASVTGQGYQPQHF | TGTGCCAGCGTAACGGGACAGGGCTATCAGCCCCAGCATTTT
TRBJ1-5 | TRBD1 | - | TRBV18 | CASSPWTGENQPQHF | TGTGCCAGCTCACCATGGACAGGGGAAAATCAGCCCCAGCATTTT
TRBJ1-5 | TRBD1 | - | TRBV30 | CAWSGTGNGRNQPQHF | TGTGCCTGGAGTGGGACAGGGAATGGGCGCAATCAGCCCCAGCATTTT
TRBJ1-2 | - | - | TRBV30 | CAWRRYYGYTF | TGTGCCTGGAGACGGTACTATGGCTACACCTTC
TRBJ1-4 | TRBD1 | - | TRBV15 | CATSRGARGQNEKLFF | TGTGCCACCAGCAGAGGAGCCAGGGGGCAGAATGAAAAACTGTTTTTT
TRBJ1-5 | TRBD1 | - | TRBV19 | CASKGGQLGQPQHF | TGTGCCAGTAAGGGGGGACAGTTGGGTCAGCCCCAGCATTTT
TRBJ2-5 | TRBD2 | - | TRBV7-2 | CASSPQSGEETQYF | TGTGCCAGCAGCCCCCAAAGCGGGGAGGAGACCCAGTACTTC
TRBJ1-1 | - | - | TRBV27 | CASSTFHGGRNTEAFF | TGTGCCAGCAGTACGTTCCACGGGGGTAGGAACACTGAAGCTTTCTTT
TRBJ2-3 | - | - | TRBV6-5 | CASCTSSTDTQYF | TGTGCCAGCTGTACTAGCTCTACAGATACGCAGTATTTT
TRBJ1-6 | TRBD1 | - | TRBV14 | CASGDSNSPLHF | TGTGCCAGTGGGGACAGCAATTCACCCCTCCACTTT
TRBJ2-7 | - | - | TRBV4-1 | CASSQHLPPRRTHYEQYF | TGCGCCAGCAGCCAACACCTCCCCCCCCGGCGGACACACTACGAGCAGTACTTC
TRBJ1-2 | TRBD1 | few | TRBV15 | CATSREDRDYGYTF | TGTGCCACCAGCAGAGAAGACAGGGACTATGGCTACACCTTC
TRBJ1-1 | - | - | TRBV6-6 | CASGEGLGAFF | TGTGCCAGCGGGGAGGGGCTCGGAGCTTTCTTT
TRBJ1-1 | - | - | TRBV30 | CAWSLGGRRAEAFF | TGTGCCTGGAGTCTCGGTGGGAGGAGGGCTGAAGCTTTCTTT
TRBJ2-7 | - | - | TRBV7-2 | CASSPRVGEQYF | TGTGCCAGCAGCCCCCGAGTCGGCGAGCAGTACTTC
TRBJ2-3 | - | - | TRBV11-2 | CASRPTRDTQYF | TGTGCCAGCAGGCCAACTAGAGATACGCAGTATTTT
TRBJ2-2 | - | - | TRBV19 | CASEDWRKGELFF | TGTGCCAGCGAGGACTGGAGGAAAGGGGAGCTGTTTTTT
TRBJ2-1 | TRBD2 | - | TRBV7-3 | CASSWGLGSIYEQFF | TGTGCCAGCAGCTGGGGACTAGGTTCCATTTATGAGCAGTTCTTC
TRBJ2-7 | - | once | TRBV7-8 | CASSLGRQVLGEQYF | TGTGCCAGCAGCTTAGGACGACAGGTCTTGGGCGAGCAGTACTTC
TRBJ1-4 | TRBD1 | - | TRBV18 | CASRRGTGGEKLFF | TGTGCCAGCCGACGGGGGACAGGGGGCGAAAAACTGTTTTTT
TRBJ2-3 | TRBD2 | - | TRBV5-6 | CASSLGLSGGTDTQYF | TGTGCCAGCAGTCTAGGCCTTAGCGGGGGGACAGATACGCAGTATTTT
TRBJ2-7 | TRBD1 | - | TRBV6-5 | CASSFYRGHSYEQYF | TGTGCCAGCAGTTTCTACAGGGGACACTCCTACGAGCAGTACTTC
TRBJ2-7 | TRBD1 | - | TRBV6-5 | CASRKTGGLYEQYF | TGTGCCAGCAGGAAGACAGGGGGCCTCTACGAGCAGTACTTC
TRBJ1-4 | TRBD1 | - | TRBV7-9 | CASSSTGVIGATNEKLFF | TGTGCCAGCAGCTCTACAGGGGTAATTGGGGCAACTAATGAAAAACTGTTTTTT
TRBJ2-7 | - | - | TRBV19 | CASSIEGAGDEQYF | TGTGCCAGTAGTATAGAGGGGGCAGGGGACGAGCAGTACTTC
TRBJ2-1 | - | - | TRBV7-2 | CASSSSRKQFF | TGTGCCAGCAGCTCTAGCCGGAAGCAGTTCTTC
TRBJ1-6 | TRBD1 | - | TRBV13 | CASSLQGAPNSPLHF | TGTGCCAGCAGCTTACAGGGGGCCCCCAATTCACCCCTCCACTTT
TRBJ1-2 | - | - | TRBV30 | CAWSFARESLF | TGTGCCTGGAGTTTCGCCCGGGAAAGCCTCTTC
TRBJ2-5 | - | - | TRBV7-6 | CASSLGQKETQYF | TGTGCCAGCAGCTTAGGGCAGAAAGAGACCCAGTACTTC
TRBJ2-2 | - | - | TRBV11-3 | CASSLGPSNTGELFF | TGTGCCAGCAGCTTAGGTCCCTCCAACACCGGGGAGCTGTTTTTT
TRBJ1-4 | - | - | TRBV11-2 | CASSPTRGWGEKLFF | TGTGCCAGCAGCCCCACGCGGGGATGGGGTGAAAAACTGTTTTTT
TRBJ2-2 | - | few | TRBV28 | CASSFAGTGELFF | TGTGCCAGCAGTTTCGCAGGAACCGGGGAGCTGTTTTTT
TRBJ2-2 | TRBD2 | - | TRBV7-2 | CASSAGTRVYTGELFF | TGTGCCAGCAGCGCGGGGACTAGGGTTTACACCGGGGAGCTGTTTTTT
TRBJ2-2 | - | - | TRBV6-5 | CASSYSNRVGTGELFF | TGTGCCAGCAGTTACAGTAACAGGGTTGGCACCGGGGAGCTGTTTTTT
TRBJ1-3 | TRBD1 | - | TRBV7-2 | CASSLQGALGNTIYF | TGTGCCAGCAGCTTACAGGGGGCGCTTGGAAACACCATATATTTT
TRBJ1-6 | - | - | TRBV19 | CASRKGDHNSPLHF | TGTGCCAGTAGGAAGGGAGACCATAATTCACCCCTCCACTTT
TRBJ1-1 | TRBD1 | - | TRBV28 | CASSHRGRVTEAFF | TGTGCCAGCAGCCACAGGGGGCGCGTCACTGAAGCTTTCTTT
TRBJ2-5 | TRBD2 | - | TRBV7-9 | CASSSGLAGAETQYF | TGTGCCAGCAGCTCGGGACTAGCGGGAGCCGAGACCCAGTACTTC
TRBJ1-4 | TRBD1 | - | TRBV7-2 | CASSHADRGEKLFF | TGTGCCAGCAGCCACGCCGACAGGGGTGAAAAACTGTTTTTT
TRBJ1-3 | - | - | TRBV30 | CAWTISSGNTIYF | TGTGCCTGGACCATTAGCTCTGGAAACACCATATATTTT
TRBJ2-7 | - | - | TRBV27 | CASSLQGSYEQYF | TGTGCCAGCAGTTTGCAGGGATCCTACGAGCAGTACTTC
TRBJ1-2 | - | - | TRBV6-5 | CASSSQGGNHGYTF | TGTGCCAGCAGTTCCCAGGGAGGTAATCATGGCTACACCTTC
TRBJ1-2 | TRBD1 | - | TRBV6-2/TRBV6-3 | CASSYSNGQGGGYTF | TGTGCCAGCAGTTACTCGAACGGACAGGGTGGTGGCTACACCTTC
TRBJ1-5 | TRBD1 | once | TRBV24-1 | CATSETDRGSNQPQHF | TGTGCCACCAGTGAAACCGACAGGGGAAGCAATCAGCCCCAGCATTTT
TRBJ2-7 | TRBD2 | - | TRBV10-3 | CATLGEGLADSYEQYF | TGTGCCACCCTAGGGGAGGGACTAGCGGACTCCTACGAGCAGTACTTC